The present T cell receptor (beta chain) was sequenced within a study of T cell responses to AZD1222 COVID-19 vaccine. General study findings and limits: With two AZD1222 doses given, Spike-specific TCR breadth and depth both rose.

Comment on this clone: The target antigen is unknown.

Sequencing was performed with immunoSEQ multiplex PCR; in TCRdb, only in-frame clones are kept and a portion is missing. The profile covers 95,000 to 150,000 clones, with around 92% appearing a single time and almost 4.5% taken by the ten largest. V was pared by 4 bases and J by 13 bases, with 11 bases of the junction left unmatched. This CDR3 region has 14 residues. From germline, CDR1 is SGDLS and CDR2 YYNGEE. The sequence was obtained from an adult in good health. Sequenced material: peripheral blood, taken on day 0 of AZD1222 vaccination. This chain uses TRBV9 with TRBJ2-1, with TRBD2 matching over 10 bases. The CDR3 bases are TGTGCCAGCAGCCCCTACCAGCGGGAGGGGCCCCAGTTCTTC. Amino acid sequence: CASSPYQREGPQFF.